These T cell receptor beta chains were read from a single sample in a study of molecular identifiers for immune sequencing clone quantification. TCRdb ran MiXCR on the PCR reads and lists one entry per CDR3 protein. The table records about 510,000 distinct CDR3 sequences, 20% to 25% of them present only once. Material for sequencing was naive CD8+ T cells from blood, with Jurkat cell RNA spiked in. The receptors stem from a human donor in good health. Some libraries in this study had Jurkat cell RNA spiked in. CDR3s include the opening cysteine and the closing phenylalanine or tryptophan. A D gene is named only where the DNA matches it firmly. Clone size is shown for a subset of rows, as once, few, many or a class of expanded clone.

v_gene	abundance	d_gene	j_gene	CDR3aa	CDR3nt
TRBV15	few	-	TRBJ1-6	CATSRGATNSPLHF	TGTGCCACCAGCAGAGGGGCTACGAATTCACCCCTCCACTTT
TRBV20-1	few	-	TRBJ1-4	CSVRNSGTPAEKLFF	TGCAGTGTCCGGAATTCCGGGACACCGGCTGAAAAACTGTTTTTT
TRBV11-2	-	TRBD2	TRBJ2-7	CASSQDGLLAGDEQYF	TGTGCCAGCAGCCAGGACGGCTTGCTAGCGGGGGACGAGCAGTACTTC
TRBV13	many	-	TRBJ1-5	CASSLGANQPQHF	TGTGCCAGCAGCTTAGGCGCCAATCAGCCCCAGCATTTT
TRBV7-2	many	-	TRBJ1-2	CASSLSREDGYTF	TGTGCCAGCAGCTTAAGCAGAGAAGATGGCTACACCTTC
TRBV7-9	-	-	TRBJ2-7	CASSFGGDRYEQYF	TGTGCCAGCAGCTTTGGAGGGGATCGCTACGAGCAGTACTTC
TRBV4-1	many	-	TRBJ2-3	CASSQDLGDATDTQYF	TGCGCCAGCAGCCAAGATTTAGGAGACGCCACAGATACGCAGTATTTT
TRBV19	few	TRBD1	TRBJ2-2	CASSADRATNTGELFF	TGTGCCAGTAGTGCCGACAGGGCGACGAACACCGGGGAGCTGTTTTTT
TRBV4-1	-	-	TRBJ2-1	CASSQAVGLIYNEQFF	TGCGCCAGTAGCCAAGCGGTGGGGTTGATCTACAATGAGCAGTTCTTC
TRBV6-2/TRBV6-3	few	-	TRBJ1-5	CASSWGYGQPQHF	TGTGCCAGCAGTTGGGGGTACGGACAGCCCCAGCATTTT
TRBV28	many	-	TRBJ2-7	CASSPTGSAYEQYF	TGTGCCAGCAGTCCGACAGGTAGCGCCTACGAGCAGTACTTC
TRBV30	many	TRBD2	TRBJ2-7	CAWSGSGGANEQYF	TGTGCCTGGAGTGGGTCGGGGGGTGCGAACGAGCAGTACTTC
TRBV6-5	few	-	TRBJ1-2	CASSPDIYGYTF	TGTGCCAGCAGCCCCGACATATATGGCTACACCTTC
TRBV9	-	TRBD1	TRBJ1-1	CASSEGGQGSTEAFF	TGTGCCAGCAGCGAGGGAGGACAGGGGAGTACTGAAGCTTTCTTT
TRBV6-2/TRBV6-3	-	-	TRBJ2-7	CACPRGPLGYEQYF	TGTGCCTGCCCTAGGGGCCCGCTTGGATACGAGCAGTACTTC
TRBV6-5	-	-	TRBJ2-2	CASSYPTGGNSGGMNTGELFF	TGTGCCAGCAGTTACCCGACAGGGGGAAATAGCGGGGGGATGAACACCGGGGAGCTGTTTTTT
TRBV12-3/TRBV12-4	many	-	TRBJ2-3	CASSLKLGDTQYF	TGTGCCAGCAGCTTAAAACTCGGGGATACGCAGTATTTT
TRBV28	many	-	TRBJ1-5	CATSDNPRVNQPQHF	TGTGCCACCTCGGACAACCCTAGGGTTAATCAGCCCCAGCATTTT
TRBV5-6	many	-	TRBJ1-1	CASSSGRTEAFF	TGTGCCAGCAGTTCAGGGAGAACTGAAGCTTTCTTT
TRBV9	few	-	TRBJ2-2	CASSVVVSGINTGELFF	TGTGCCAGCAGCGTAGTAGTTTCGGGGATTAACACCGGGGAGCTGTTTTTT
TRBV19	-	-	TRBJ1-1	CASSIYPGVVTEAFF	TGTGCCAGTAGTATATACCCGGGGGTTGTCACTGAAGCTTTCTTT
TRBV21-1	many	-	TRBJ1-4	CASSKLGATNEKLFF	TGTGCCAGCAGCAAATTAGGTGCAACTAATGAAAAACTGTTTTTT
TRBV11-2	few	TRBD1	TRBJ2-2	CASSWDPGQGSTGELFF	TGTGCCAGCAGCTGGGACCCGGGACAGGGGTCCACCGGGGAGCTGTTTTTT
TRBV13	many	TRBD1	TRBJ2-7	CASSEGRGPYEQYF	TGTGCCAGCAGCGAAGGTAGGGGGCCCTACGAGCAGTACTTC
TRBV5-1	many	-	TRBJ2-7	CASSSGNYEQYF	TGCGCCAGCAGCTCAGGTAACTACGAGCAGTACTTC
TRBV2	-	TRBD2	TRBJ2-3	CASSDVAGVTDTQYF	TGTGCCAGCAGTGATGTAGCGGGAGTCACAGATACGCAGTATTTT
TRBV20-1	few	-	TRBJ2-1	CSARDGTPEQFF	TGCAGTGCTAGAGACGGGACTCCCGAGCAGTTCTTC
TRBV19	-	-	TRBJ2-7	CASSAGAGGYEQYF	TGTGCCAGTAGTGCCGGGGCAGGTGGCTACGAGCAGTACTTC
TRBV28	-	-	TRBJ2-7	CASSAPGGNSYEQYF	TGTGCCAGCAGTGCGCCAGGCGGCAACTCCTACGAGCAGTACTTC
TRBV5-1	many	-	TRBJ2-3	CASSLNGIDTDTQYF	TGCGCCAGCAGCTTGAACGGGATAGACACAGATACGCAGTATTTT
TRBV19	few	-	TRBJ2-1	CASSTGLRSYNEQFF	TGTGCCAGTAGTACGGGACTCAGATCCTACAATGAGCAGTTCTTC
TRBV6-5	many	-	TRBJ2-6	CASSWMLGANVLTF	TGTGCCAGCAGTTGGATGCTGGGGGCCAACGTCCTGACTTTC
TRBV19	few	-	TRBJ2-1	CASSITQSPYNEQFF	TGTGCCAGTAGTATAACACAGTCCCCCTACAATGAGCAGTTCTTC
TRBV27	few	TRBD2	TRBJ2-3	CASSLFGTSGGSTDTQYF	TGTGCCAGCAGTTTATTCGGGACTAGCGGGGGGTCCACAGATACGCAGTATTTT
TRBV6-1	-	TRBD1	TRBJ2-7	CASTFSRDRGYEQYF	TGTGCCAGCACTTTCAGCCGGGACAGGGGGTACGAGCAGTACTTC
TRBV6-5	few	-	TRBJ2-1	CASSYTGDYNEQFF	TGTGCCAGCAGTTACACCGGTGATTACAATGAGCAGTTCTTC
TRBV6-2/TRBV6-3	-	-	TRBJ2-3	CASSYSIRGTSTDTQYF	TGTGCCAGCAGTTACTCGATTCGAGGAACTAGCACAGATACGCAGTATTTT
TRBV5-5	few	-	TRBJ2-1	CASSLFFGNHKYEQFF	TGTGCCAGCAGCTTATTTTTCGGGAATCACAAGTATGAGCAGTTCTTC
TRBV7-6	many	TRBD1	TRBJ1-5	CASSSGGWNQPQHF	TGTGCCAGCAGCTCAGGGGGCTGGAATCAGCCCCAGCATTTT
TRBV20-1	few	-	TRBJ2-2	CSAALQRTGELSF	TGCAGTGCTGCCCTTCAGCGGACCGGGGAGCTGTCTTTT
TRBV5-1	-	TRBD2	TRBJ2-7	CASSSRTSRDYEQYF	TGCGCCAGCAGCTCCAGGACTAGCAGGGACTACGAGCAGTACTTC
TRBV7-6	few	-	TRBJ1-1	CASSLGQGKNTEAFF	TGTGCCAGCAGCTTAGGGCAGGGGAAAAACACTGAAGCTTTCTTT
TRBV24-1	-	-	TRBJ1-1	CATRARENTEAFF	TGTGCCACCAGGGCCAGGGAGAACACTGAAGCTTTCTTT
TRBV4-2	few	-	TRBJ2-3	CASSQFVGPDTQYF	TGTGCCAGCAGCCAGTTCGTGGGCCCAGATACGCAGTATTTT
TRBV5-5	many	TRBD2	TRBJ2-7	CASSRGGPNEQYF	TGTGCCAGCAGCCGCGGGGGGCCTAACGAGCAGTACTTC
TRBV29-1	few	-	TRBJ2-5	CSVEAQEETQYF	TGCAGCGTTGAAGCCCAAGAGGAGACCCAGTACTTC
TRBV27	-	-	TRBJ1-4	CASSNTGTLNEKLFF	TGTGCCAGCAGTAACACAGGGACGTTGAACGAAAAACTGTTTTTT
TRBV28	many	-	TRBJ1-3	CASSLLGISGNTIYF	TGTGCCAGCAGTTTATTAGGGATCTCTGGAAACACCATATATTTT
TRBV10-3	-	TRBD2	TRBJ2-7	CAISESWTSASYEQYF	TGTGCCATCAGTGAGTCTTGGACTAGCGCCTCCTACGAGCAGTACTTC
TRBV6-2/TRBV6-3	few	-	TRBJ2-7	CASSYAGVVYEQYF	TGTGCCAGCAGTTACGCAGGGGTTGTCTACGAGCAGTACTTC